Each of the 21 T cell receptor beta chains below was sequenced from the same sample in a study of blood T cell repertoires in COVID-19. Libraries were prepared by immunoSEQ multiplex PCR; TCRdb keeps only in-frame clonotypes and omits some of them. Among 220,000 or so clones listed, 84% were seen once. Sequencing used PBMCs or T cells enriched from blood (not recorded which). These receptors were collected from a woman aged 40 to 55 who had recovered from COVID-19.

The chain is built from TRBV24-1 and TRBJ2-1; 8 positions agree with TRBD2. Trimming cost V 1 base and J 8 bases; bases outside gene matches: 9. Per germline, CDR1 KGHDR and CDR2 SFDVKD. The CDR3 is made up of 16 amino acids. CDR3 nucleotides: TGTGCCACCAGTGATTTCTCAGCGGGGGTTTTGTATGAGCAGTTCTTC. It yields the protein CATSDFSAGVLYEQFF.

The chain is built from TRBV7-9 and TRBJ1-6, with 9 bases identical to TRBD1. Trimming at V came to 6 bases and at J to 10 bases, leaving 4 bases not matched to a gene. The CDR3 is made up of 13 amino acids. The germline V gene encodes CDR1 SEHNR and CDR2 FQNEAQ (reference sequence). The CDR3 sequence is CASSWDRESPLHF. CDR3 DNA: TGTGCCAGCAGTTGGGACAGGGAATCACCCCTCCACTTT. Supplemented by reference TRBV7-9 and TRBJ1-6, the full variable domain reads DTGVSQNPRHKITKRGQNVTFRCDPISEHNRLYWYRQTLGQGPEFLTYFQNEAQLEKSRLLSDRFSAERPKGSFSTLEIQRTEQGDSAMYLCASSWDRESPLHFGNGTRLTVT.

In this sample, this clone turned up a few times. The gene calls are TRBV20-1 and TRBJ1-2; the D is unclear. This CDR3 is built from 16 residues. In germline, CDR1 is DFQATT, CDR2 SNEGSKA (reference sequence). Trimming pared 4 bases from V and 0 bases from J, leaving 18 bases between. In DNA, the CDR3 is TGCAGTGCTACTGATGGTAACCTAATAGCTAACTATGGCTACACCTTC. Translating gives CSATDGNLIANYGYTF.

V usage is TRBV7-2 and J usage is TRBJ1-2; D might be TRBD1 (5 bases). The CDR3 loop spans 13 amino acids. The ends were cut back, 5 bases at V and 2 bases at J, with 9 bases in the middle. Germline assignment: CDR1 SGHTA and CDR2 FQGNSA. CDR3 DNA: TGTGCCAGCAGCCCTCGGGGGAACTATGGCTACACCTTC. Protein sequence: CASSPRGNYGYTF.

The chain combines TRBV6-1 with TRBJ2-3, with D possibly matching TRBD1 (5 bases). Between the trimmed V and J ends, which lost 3 bases and 4 bases, there was a span of 14 bases. Germline CDR1 is MNHNS and CDR2 is SASEGT. The CDR3 has 15 residues. Here the CDR3 reads CASSEVGAHSDTQYF. CDR3 sequence (DNA): TGTGCCAGCAGTGAGGTTGGGGCTCATTCAGATACGCAGTATTTT.

This chain links TRBV5-8 with TRBJ1-5; D ambiguous. With 0 bases removed from V and 8 bases from J, the gap between germline ends came to 9 bases. Germline V gene lookup returns CDR1 SGHTS and CDR2 YDEGEE. This CDR3 has 13 amino acids. Written as DNA, the CDR3 is TGTGCCAGCAGCTTGGGGCCTGCCGAGCCCCAGCATTTT. Its translation: CASSLGPAEPQHF.

This clone was counted only a few times. The rearrangement joins TRBV6-2 or TRBV6-3 to TRBJ1-1, with TRBD1 as a possible D gene (5 bases). The V end lost 5 bases, the J end lost 2 bases, and 15 bases lay between the germline ends. Germline V gives CDR1 MNHEY, CDR2 SVGEGT. This CDR3 is 15 amino acids long. The CDR3 sequence: CASSDRGTGNTEAFF. The DNA for the CDR3 is TGTGCCAGCAGTGATAGGGGTACGGGTAACACTGAAGCTTTCTTT.

This rearrangement joins TRBV5-1 to TRBJ2-1, with D possibly being TRBD2 (7 bases). This CDR3 is built from 16 residues. Trimming pared 4 bases from V and 0 bases from J, leaving 14 bases between. Per the germline V gene, CDR1 is SGHRS and CDR2 is YFSETQ. The CDR3 protein is CASSPGGRSSYNEQFF. The CDR3 bases are TGCGCCAGCAGCCCGGGGGGCAGGAGCTCCTACAATGAGCAGTTCTTC.

J is TRBJ2-7 and V is TRBV21-1; the table's TRBD2 call for D was not verified on the DNA. TRBV21-1 is an annotated pseudogene. The CDR3 loop spans 17 amino acids. CDR3 in amino acids: CARVQLSGSGRPYEQYV. CDR3 DNA sequence: TGTGCCAGGGTTCAACTTTCAGGTAGCGGGAGGCCCTACGAGCAGTACGTC.

The chain couples TRBV5-1 to TRBJ2-6, with D perhaps TRBD2 (5 bases). The V gene lost 2 bases and the J gene lost 0 bases, with 12 bases spanning the gap. CDR3 length equals 17 residues. Germline assignment: CDR1 SGHRS and CDR2 YFSETQ. For the CDR3, the DNA is TGCGCCAGCAGCTTTCGGGAAGATCGCTCTGGGGCCAACGTCCTGACTTTC. The encoded protein is CASSFREDRSGANVLTF.

V usage is TRBV7-9 and J usage is TRBJ2-3, with 9 bases fitting TRBD2. V lost 1 base and J lost 1; bases outside the gene matches: 6. There are 17 residues in the CDR3. The germline CDR1 and CDR2 sequences are SEHNR and FQNEAQ (reference sequence). In DNA form, the CDR3 reads TGTGCCAGCAGCTTAGTGGCGACTAGCGGAGGCACAGATACGCAGTATTTT. It yields the protein CASSLVATSGGTDTQYF. Complete variable domain (other parts from reference TRBV7-9 and TRBJ2-3): DTGVSQNPRHKITKRGQNVTFRCDPISEHNRLYWYRQTLGQGPEFLTYFQNEAQLEKSRLLSDRFSAERPKGSFSTLEIQRTEQGDSAMYLCASSLVATSGGTDTQYFGPGTRLTVL.

The chain is built from TRBV21-1 and TRBJ2-7; whether TRBD1, the table's D call, matches the DNA was not checked. TRBV21-1 is a recognized pseudogene. The CDR3 contains 17 residues. CDR3 sequence: CASSYYAGTESSYEQYV. The CDR3 DNA is TGTGCCAGCAGCTACTATGCCGGGACAGAGAGCTCCTACGAGCAGTACGTC.

The chain is built from TRBV29-1 and TRBJ1-2; D possibly corresponds to TRBD1 (6 bases). CDR1 SQVTM and CDR2 ANQGSEA come from the germline V gene. The V end lost 2 bases, the J end lost 6 bases, and 13 bases lay between the germline ends. The CDR3 is 13 amino acids. CDR3 amino acids: CSVEIQGVNGYTF. The DNA for the CDR3 is TGCAGCGTTGAAATACAGGGAGTAAATGGCTACACCTTC.

This clone has just one count. The chain combines TRBV19 with TRBJ1-1; D is perhaps TRBD1 (5 bases). The V gene's germline CDR1 is LNHDA and CDR2 SQIVND (reference sequence). The CDR3 has 15 amino acids. Trimming shortened V by 6 bases and J by 0 bases, and 14 bases separated the two germline ends. CDR3 nucleotides: TGTGCCAGTAGCTCAAGGGGAACCATGAACACTGAAGCTTTCTTT. Translated, it gives CASSSRGTMNTEAFF. The full variable domain, completed using reference TRBV19 and TRBJ1-1, is DGGITQSPKYLFRKEGQNVTLSCEQNLNHDAMYWYRQDPGQGLRLIYYSQIVNDFQKGDIAEGYSVSREKKESFPLTVTSAQKNPTAFYLCASSSRGTMNTEAFFGQGTRLTVV.

The CDR3: CASSQGVGGSPLHF. The CDR3 nucleotides are TGTGCCAGCAGCCAAGGAGTGGGGGGATCACCCCTCCACTTT. This chain uses TRBV3-1 (or the pseudogene TRBV3-2) with TRBJ1-6; the D gene is possibly TRBD1 (5 bases). Trimming took 1 base from V and 10 from J, leaving 11 bases between them. Germline CDR1 is LGHDT and CDR2 is YNNKEL (reference sequence). CDR3 length: 14 residues.

The V and J genes are TRBV10-3 and TRBJ1-1; TRBD1 matches 8 bases. CDR3 length: 16 amino acids. With V trimmed by 0 bases and J by 8 bases, 11 bases remained unmatched. Germline V lookup: CDR1 ENHRY, CDR2 SYGVKD. In DNA form, the CDR3 reads TGTGCCATCAGTGAGTCGAGACCCGGACAGGGTATGGAAGCTTTCTTT. It specifies CAISESRPGQGMEAFF.

This clone was counted only a few times. CDR3 sequence reads: CASSLGQVHGYTF. DNA of the CDR3: TGTGCCAGCAGCTTGGGTCAGGTTCATGGCTACACCTTC. This sequence joins TRBV5-8 and TRBJ1-2; D gene unclear. Germline V gene lookup returns CDR1 SGHTS and CDR2 YDEGEE. This CDR3 comprises 13 residues. Trimming stripped 0 bases from V and 6 bases from J, with 9 bases between.

This clone has more than one count but fewer than ten. CDR3 DNA sequence: TGTGCCAGCAGCTTACTACCCGAGGGAGGCGAGCAGTACTTC. Protein sequence: CASSLLPEGGEQYF. The chain links TRBV7-3 to TRBJ2-7; D might be TRBD2 (6 bases). CDR1 is SGHTA and CDR2 is FQGTGA in the germline V gene. V lost 2 bases to trimming and J lost 6 bases, with 14 bases between them. The CDR3 has 14 residues.

The gene calls are TRBV19 and TRBJ1-1; the D is unclear. The CDR3 has 15 amino acids. The V end lost 4 bases, the J end lost 0 bases, and 12 bases lay between the germline ends. Germline CDR1 is LNHDA and CDR2 is SQIVND (reference sequence). DNA of the CDR3: TGTGCCAGTAGTAAAGTCGGACTACTGAACACTGAAGCTTTCTTT. Its translation: CASSKVGLLNTEAFF.

This clone occurred once. The chain uses TRBV7-9 and TRBJ2-3; no clear D gene. Between the trimmed V and J ends, which lost 1 base and 0 bases, there was a span of 5 bases. Germline lookup yields CDR1 SEHNR and CDR2 FQNEAQ (reference sequence). The CDR3 is made up of 14 amino acids. The CDR3 nucleotides read TGTGCCAGCAGCTTAGAACTCAGCACAGATACGCAGTATTTT. As protein: CASSLELSTDTQYF.

This clone was picked up one time. This sequence joins TRBV28 and TRBJ2-5; 7 nucleotides line up with TRBD1. V was clipped by 1 base and J by 7 bases; unmatched bases: 9. The germline CDR1 and CDR2 sequences are MDHEN and SYDVKM. The CDR3 extends over 15 amino acids. The CDR3 region is CASSLLGTARGTQYF. CDR3 DNA: TGTGCCAGCAGTTTATTAGGGACAGCGAGGGGGACCCAGTACTTC.